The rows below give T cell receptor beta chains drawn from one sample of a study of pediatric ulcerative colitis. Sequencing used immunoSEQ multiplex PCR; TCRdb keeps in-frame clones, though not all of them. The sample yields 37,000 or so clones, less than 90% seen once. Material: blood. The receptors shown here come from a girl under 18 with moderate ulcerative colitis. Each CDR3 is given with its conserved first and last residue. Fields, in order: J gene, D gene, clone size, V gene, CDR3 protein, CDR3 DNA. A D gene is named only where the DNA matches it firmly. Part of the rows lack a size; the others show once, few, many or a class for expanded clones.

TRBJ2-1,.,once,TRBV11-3,CASSLRNSNEQFF,TGTGCCAGCAGCTTAAGAAACAGTAATGAGCAGTTCTTC
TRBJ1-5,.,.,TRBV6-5,CASSPAGQLDQPQHF,TGTGCCAGCAGCCCTGCCGGACAGCTAGATCAGCCCCAGCATTTT
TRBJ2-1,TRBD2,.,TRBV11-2,CASSFSGDAIEQFF,TGTGCCAGCAGCTTTAGCGGGGACGCGATTGAGCAGTTCTTC
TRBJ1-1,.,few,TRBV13,CASSRWQGDLLNTEAFF,TGTGCCAGCAGCCGCTGGCAAGGCGACCTCTTAAACACTGAAGCTTTCTTT
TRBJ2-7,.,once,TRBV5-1,CASSFPGGEQYF,TGCGCCAGCAGCTTCCCCGGGGGCGAGCAGTACTTC
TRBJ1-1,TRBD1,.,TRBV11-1,CASSLLTGGFNAEAFF,TGTGCCAGCAGCCTTCTGACAGGGGGGTTCAACGCTGAAGCTTTCTTT
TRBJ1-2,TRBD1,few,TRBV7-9,CATDGQGNYGYTF,TGTGCCACCGACGGACAGGGTAACTATGGCTACACCTTC
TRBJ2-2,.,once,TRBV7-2,CASSPDPGTGELFF,TGTGCCAGCAGCCCAGACCCGGGCACCGGGGAGCTGTTTTTT
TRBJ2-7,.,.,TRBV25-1,CASSESRGYYEQYF,TGTGCCAGCAGTGAATCGAGGGGTTACTACGAGCAGTACTTC
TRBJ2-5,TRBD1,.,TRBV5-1,CASSLGDSQETQYF,TGCGCCAGCAGCTTAGGGGACAGCCAAGAGACCCAGTACTTC
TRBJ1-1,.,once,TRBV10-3,CAITTGKNTEAFF,TGTGCCATCACGACAGGAAAAAACACTGAAGCTTTCTTT
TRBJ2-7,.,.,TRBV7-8,CASSSREALLNYEQYF,TGTGCCAGCAGCTCGAGGGAGGCCCTACTTAACTACGAGCAGTACTTC
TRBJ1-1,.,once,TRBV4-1,CASSQPAPANTEAFF,TGCGCCAGCAGCCAACCTGCCCCAGCGAACACTGAAGCTTTCTTT
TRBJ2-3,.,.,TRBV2,CASTGLARATDTQYF,TGTGCCAGCACTGGTTTGGCCAGGGCAACAGATACGCAGTATTTT
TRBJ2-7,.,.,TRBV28,CASRTGVIPYEQYF,TGTGCCAGCCGAACCGGGGTGATCCCCTACGAGCAGTACTTC
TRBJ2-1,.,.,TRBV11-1,CASSRRGEQFF,TGTGCCAGCAGCAGAAGGGGTGAGCAGTTCTTC